This is a list of T cell receptor beta chains from one sample in a study of T cell changes during pregnancy in multiple sclerosis. Data came from immunoSEQ multiplex PCR; TCRdb stores just in-frame clones and leaves some out. This table holds 55,000 to 75,000 clones, 80% to 95% found once. The source was CD8+ T cells from peripheral blood mononuclear cells, collected in the second trimester of pregnancy. The source of these receptors is a female donor with multiple sclerosis, enrolled in a pregnancy study. Each CDR3 is given with its conserved first and last residue. The D gene is left open where the match is weak. Clone size is given for some rows only: seen once, a few or many times, or a class if the clone is expanded.

NA	NA	TRBV5-6	TRBJ2-1	14	TGTGCCAGCAGCTTGGTTACTAGTTACAATGAGCAGTTCTTC	CASSLVTSYNEQFF
NA	NA	TRBV4-1	TRBJ1-2	17	TGCGCCAGCAGCCAAGATATATACGAGCGGGTTAACTATGGCTACACCTTC	CASSQDIYERVNYGYTF
NA	NA	TRBV10-3	TRBJ1-3	18	TGTGCCATCAGTGAGCCCACTGAAGACAGAGTCTCTGGAAACACCATATATTTT	CAISEPTEDRVSGNTIYF
TRBD2	NA	TRBV7-2	TRBJ2-5	12	TGTGCCACCATAATAGCGGGAGAGACCCAGTACTTC	CATIIAGETQYF
NA	NA	TRBV5-1	TRBJ2-6	15	TGCGCCAGCACCGCCAGGGCCTCTGGGGCCAACGTCCTGACTTTC	CASTARASGANVLTF
TRBD1	once	TRBV7-9	TRBJ1-3	14	TGTGCCAGCAGCTTGAGAGGGGGCGAAAACACCATATATTTT	CASSLRGGENTIYF
NA	NA	TRBV19	TRBJ1-5	15	TGTGCCAGTAGTATCGCCGGGGGTAGCAATCAGCCCCAGCATTTT	CASSIAGGSNQPQHF
NA	NA	TRBV25-1	TRBJ2-3	17	TGTGCCAGCAGTGCCATAGGGACATCGAATCCGCCAGATACGCAGTATTTT	CASSAIGTSNPPDTQYF
TRBD2	once	TRBV28	TRBJ2-7	15	TGTGCCATCTCTAACGAAGCGGGAGGGCTATACGAGCAGTACTTC	CAISNEAGGLYEQYF
NA	few	TRBV7-9	TRBJ2-7	12	TGTGCCAGCAGCCGCGGGAACTACGAGCAGTACTTC	CASSRGNYEQYF
TRBD1	few	TRBV5-8	TRBJ1-1	10	TGTGCCAGCAGCAGACAGGGAGCTTTCTTT	CASSRQGAFF
NA	NA	TRBV27	TRBJ2-3	14	TGTGCCAGCAGCGTGACAACTAGCACAGATACGCAGTATTTT	CASSVTTSTDTQYF
TRBD2	NA	TRBV7-9	TRBJ2-1	19	TGTGCCAGCAGCTCTTTCCGAGATGAGGCGGGAGATCCCTCTAATGAGCAGTTCTTC	CASSSFRDEAGDPSNEQFF
NA	NA	TRBV10-1	TRBJ2-7	17	TGCGCCAGCAGTGACGAGGACTCACCCTTAGTAACTGACGAGCAGTACTTC	CASSDEDSPLVTDEQYF
TRBD2	NA	TRBV4-3	TRBJ2-2	18	TGCGCCAGCAGCCCGGGACTAGCGGGAGGGCCCGACACCGGGGAGCTGTTTTTT	CASSPGLAGGPDTGELFF
NA	NA	TRBV19	TRBJ1-1	15	TGTGCCAGTAGCAAGGGGAAAGCCTTGAACACTGAAGCTTTCTTT	CASSKGKALNTEAFF
TRBD1	NA	TRBV4-1	TRBJ2-7	14	TGCGCCAGCAGCCAAGCAGGGGGCTTATACGAGCAGTACTTC	CASSQAGGLYEQYF
NA	NA	TRBV2	TRBJ1-5	15	TGTGCCAGCAAGGCTCAGGGGCTGAGCAATCAGCCCCAGCATTTT	CASKAQGLSNQPQHF
NA	NA	TRBV4-1	TRBJ1-2	15	TGCGCCAGCAGCCAACTTCTCCGGGGGGAGGATGGCTACACCTTC	CASSQLLRGEDGYTF
TRBD1	NA	TRBV4-2	TRBJ2-1	16	TGTGCCAGCAGCTCCCGCTCAGGGGGCATCTACAATGAGCAGTTCTTC	CASSSRSGGIYNEQFF
NA	NA	TRBV15	TRBJ2-1	12	TGTGCCACCAGCGGTACTAGCAAAAATCAGTTCTTC	CATSGTSKNQFF
TRBD2	NA	TRBV19	TRBJ2-1	15	TGTGCCAGTAGTATAGGACTAGCGGGTTTGGGTGAGCAGTTCTTC	CASSIGLAGLGEQFF
NA	NA	TRBV9	TRBJ1-1	14	TGTGCCAGCAGCCCCGACAGATCTTACACTGAAGCTTTCTTT	CASSPDRSYTEAFF
NA	NA	TRBV5-5	TRBJ2-3	13	TGTGCCAGCAGCGCGTTCCACACAGATACGCAGTATTTT	CASSAFHTDTQYF
TRBD1	NA	TRBV27	TRBJ2-7	13	TGTGCCAGCAGTTGGGACAGGGGCATAGGGCAGTACTTC	CASSWDRGIGQYF
TRBD1	NA	TRBV19	TRBJ2-2	14	TGTGCCAGTAGTTTGGGACAGGGGACCGGGGAGCTGTTTTTT	CASSLGQGTGELFF
NA	NA	TRBV30	TRBJ1-2	11	TGTGCCTGGATCGCAGGAAATGGCTACACCTTC	CAWIAGNGYTF
TRBD1	few	TRBV15	TRBJ1-4	16	TGTGCCACCAGCAGGTCGAGCGGGACAGGGAATGAAAAACTGTTTTTT	CATSRSSGTGNEKLFF
NA	once	TRBV6-4	TRBJ1-1	15	TGTGCCAGCAGAGATTCCCCTTACTTGAACACTGAAGCTTTCTTT	CASRDSPYLNTEAFF
TRBD2	NA	TRBV7-9	TRBJ2-1	17	TGTGCCAGCAGCCCAGGGGGCGGACTAGCGGGAGCGGAAGAGCAGTTCTTC	CASSPGGGLAGAEEQFF
TRBD2	NA	TRBV11-2	TRBJ2-5	18	TGTGCCAGCAGCCGATCGGGGGGGGCCAGGGGATGGCAAGAGACCCAGTACTTC	CASSRSGGARGWQETQYF
TRBD2	NA	TRBV4-1	TRBJ2-3	17	TGCGCCAGCAGCCACGTTACTAGCGTGGTTGGCTCAGATACGCAGTATTTT	CASSHVTSVVGSDTQYF
NA	NA	TRBV6-1	TRBJ2-1	14	TGTGCCAGCAGTGAAGTCCAAGCGCCCCATGAGCAGTTCTTC	CASSEVQAPHEQFF
TRBD1	NA	TRBV5-1	TRBJ1-2	15	TGCGCCAGCAGCCCAGGGACAGGGGGATTCTATGGCTACACCTTC	CASSPGTGGFYGYTF
TRBD1	NA	TRBV5-5	TRBJ1-4	12	TGTGCCAGTACCTGGACAGGGGAAAAACTGTTTTTT	CASTWTGEKLFF